The TCR beta chain described here comes from a study of blood T cell repertoires in COVID-19. Study-wide context: Material from acute and convalescent COVID-19 was sourced from the United States, Italy and Spain.

This CDR3 comprises 14 residues. V gave up 3 bases and J gave up 3 bases; unmatched junction bases: 5. From germline, CDR1 is SGDLS and CDR2 YYNGEE. Two negative PCRs, clearance, or symptom resolution were required of recovered Cohort 3 donors. This clone was counted a few times. Assay: immunoSEQ multiplex PCR; the TCRdb copy retains only in-frame clones and omits some. The top ten clones hold under 2.5% of a sample with over 250,000 clones, nearly 90% of them seen once. The sequencing input was PBMCs or T cells enriched from blood (not recorded which). This TCR derives from a woman between 55 and 75 years old who had recovered from COVID-19. This rearrangement joins TRBV9 to TRBJ2-7; TRBD1 matches at 8 bases. CDR3 in DNA: TGTGCCAGCAGCGCCGGACAGGGACGCTACGAGCAGTACTTC. Translation gives CASSAGQGRYEQYF.